The entry below gives a single TCR beta chain sequence along with its context. The source of the sample is a study of blood T cell repertoires in COVID-19. Study background: Both acute and convalescent COVID-19 samples were obtained from the United States, Italy and Spain.

Original handling: Amplification from reference gene primers served as the basis for estimated nucleated cell counts. The method was immunoSEQ multiplex PCR; TCRdb's version includes in-frame clones alone and lacks a portion of them. From that table come the V and J calls and clone size; the DNA was used to work out D and trimming. Of about 300,000 clones in the sample, about 89% were seen once. This CDR3 has 15 residues. CDR1 and CDR2 from the germline V gene are SGHVS and FNYEAQ. V shed 5 bases, J shed 6 bases, and the junction held 10 bases outside the gene matches. The sample comprised peripheral blood. The chain couples TRBV7-6 to TRBJ1-5; 7 bases fit TRBD1. The clonotype was recovered from a young man who had recovered from COVID-19. CDR3 sequence: CASSPATGASQPQHF. Here the CDR3 DNA reads TGTGCCAGCAGCCCTGCCACAGGGGCCAGTCAGCCCCAGCATTTT.